This T cell receptor beta chain was recovered during a study of identifying expanded T cells in peripheral blood. The protocol was immunoSEQ multiplex PCR, while the TCRdb copy is restricted to in-frame clones and leaves out a portion. The repertoire holds tens of thousands of clones, about four fifths seen once, with 15% to 20% in the top ten. The V gene lost 0 bases and the J gene lost 7 bases, with 15 bases spanning the gap. CDR3 length: 15 amino acids. The V gene's germline CDR1 is MNHNY and CDR2 SVGAGI (reference sequence). This clonotype was sampled from a person aged 18-69 years in good health. The sequenced sample was blood. J is TRBJ1-2 and V is TRBV6-6, with no clear D. The CDR3 DNA reads as TGTGCCAGCAGTTACTCCCAGACCAACCCGGGTGGCTACACCTTC. Its translation is CASSYSQTNPGGYTF.